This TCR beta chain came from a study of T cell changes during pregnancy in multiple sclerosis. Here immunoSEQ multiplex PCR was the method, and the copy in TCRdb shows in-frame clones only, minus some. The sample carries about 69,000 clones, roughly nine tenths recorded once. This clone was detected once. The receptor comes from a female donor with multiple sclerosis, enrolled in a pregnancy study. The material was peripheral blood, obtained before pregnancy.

The CDR3 DNA is TGTGCCAGCAGTTTATCGGGGCCTGGAAACACCATATATTTT. Its translation is CASSLSGPGNTIYF. The chain has TRBV27 and TRBJ1-3, with D tentatively TRBD1 (5 bases). Per the germline V gene, CDR1 is MNHEY and CDR2 is SMNVEV (reference sequence). The CDR3 sequence is 14 residues long. The V end lost 0 bases, the J end lost 2 bases, and 5 bases lay between the germline ends.